This T cell receptor beta chain came from a study of control samples from healthy donors and cancer patients. This table comes from immunoSEQ multiplex PCR, and its TCRdb copy is limited to in-frame clones, with some not included. The sample comprises over 150,000 clones, approximately 94% of which are singletons, and 1.2% to 1.5% rests with the top ten. The CDR3 is 17 amino acids. CDR1 is KGHDR and CDR2 is SFDVKD in the germline V gene. Germline trimming cut 3 bases from V and 4 bases from J; bases unmatched to any gene: 10. The genes are TRBV24-1 and TRBJ1-5, with 8 bases identical to TRBD1. The source of this sequence is a woman aged 18-35 years in good health. The sequenced sample consisted of blood. DNA of the CDR3: TGTGCCACCAGTGATGATGAAGGACAGGGACCAAATCAGCCCCAGCATTTT. Residues: CATSDDEGQGPNQPQHF.